This TCR beta chain was recovered during a study of OX40 agonist ivuxolimab in advanced cancers. At the level of the study: Patients enrolled in dose escalation were diagnosed with hepatocellular carcinoma, melanoma, renal cell or head and neck cancer.

Germline V gene sequence: CDR1 SGHRS, CDR2 YFSETQ. The CDR3 consists of 11 residues. V shed 0 bases and J shed 6 bases, with 4 bases lying between them. Using immunoSEQ multiplex PCR, the repertoire was profiled, and TCRdb retains in-frame clones only, with some absent. The sample has 57,000 or so clones, 80% to 90% seen once. About this clone: Its antigen remains unidentified.

Study observations and caveats: Relative to CD4+, CD8+ T cells held more expanded clones on average.

The sample was CD4+ or CD8+ T cells sorted from blood, taken in a trial of the OX40 agonist ivuxolimab. This chain links TRBV5-1 with TRBJ2-7; D call uncertain. This receptor was identified in an adult with an advanced solid tumor such as melanoma, head and neck, liver or kidney cancer. DNA for the CDR3: TGCGCCAGCAGCTTGGCGGGCGAGCAGTACTTC. Amino acid sequence: CASSLAGEQYF.